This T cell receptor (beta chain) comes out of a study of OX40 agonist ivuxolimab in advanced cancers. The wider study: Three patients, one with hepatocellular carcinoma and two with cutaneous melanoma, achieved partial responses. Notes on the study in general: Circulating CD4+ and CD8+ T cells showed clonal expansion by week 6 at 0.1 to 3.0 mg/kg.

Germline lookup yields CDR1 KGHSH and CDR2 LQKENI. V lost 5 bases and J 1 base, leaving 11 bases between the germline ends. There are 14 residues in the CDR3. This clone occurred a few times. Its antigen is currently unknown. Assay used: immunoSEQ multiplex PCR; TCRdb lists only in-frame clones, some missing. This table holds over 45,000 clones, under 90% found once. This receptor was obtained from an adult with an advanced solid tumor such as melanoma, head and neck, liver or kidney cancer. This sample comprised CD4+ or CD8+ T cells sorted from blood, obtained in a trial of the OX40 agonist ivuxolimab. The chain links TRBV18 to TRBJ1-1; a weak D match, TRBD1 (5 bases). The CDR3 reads CASSKQGPNTEAFF. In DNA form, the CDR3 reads TGTGCCAGCTCAAAGCAGGGACCGAACACTGAAGCTTTCTTT.